Listed below are T cell receptor beta chains from one sample, sequenced in a study of technical replicates of blood from a few donors. Profiling relied on immunoSEQ multiplex PCR, and the TCRdb table lists in-frame clones only, not all of them. The sample records roughly 79,000 clones, about 92% being singletons. The sequenced sample was T cells isolated from PBMCs. These receptors all stem from a human donor in good health. Each CDR3 is given with its conserved first and last residue. A D gene is named only where the DNA matches it firmly. Only some rows state a clone size, as once, few, many or a class for expanded clones.

NA,TRBV7-2,NA,TRBJ1-5,TGTGCCAGCAGAAACGACCGGAACAGGGATAGCAATCAGCCCCAGCATTTT,CASRNDRNRDSNQPQHF
TRBD1,TRBV5-4,once,TRBJ1-2,TGTGCCAGCAGCCCGACAGGGGGCCGGAACTATGGCTACACCTTC,CASSPTGGRNYGYTF
NA,TRBV9,NA,TRBJ2-7,TGTGCCAGCAGCGAATCCGGGACACCAAGATACGAGCAGTACTTC,CASSESGTPRYEQYF
TRBD2,TRBV2,NA,TRBJ2-1,TGTGCCAGCAGGGAGACTAGCGGGGGGGTCAAACAGTTCTTC,CASRETSGGVKQFF
NA,TRBV30,NA,TRBJ1-4,TGTGCCTGGAGAGGCGGGGTAAATGAAAAACTGTTTTTT,CAWRGGVNEKLFF
NA,TRBV6-5,NA,TRBJ1-2,TGTGCCAGCACCCCAAACGGGGTACCTAACTATGGCTACACCTTC,CASTPNGVPNYGYTF
NA,TRBV28,once,TRBJ2-5,TGTGCCAGCACAGGCGCACCGAAAGAGACCCAGTACTTC,CASTGAPKETQYF
NA,TRBV5-1,NA,TRBJ2-2,TGCGCCAGCAGCTTGGCAGTTGGGGAGGCCCGCGGGGAGCTGTTTTTT,CASSLAVGEARGELFF
NA,TRBV6-5,NA,TRBJ1-1,TGTGCCGCACGGGGGGGCACTGAAGCTTTCTTT,CAARGGTEAFF
NA,TRBV5-1,NA,TRBJ2-7,TGCGCCAGCAGCGCGCGGTTCTCCTACGAGCAGTACTTC,CASSARFSYEQYF
NA,TRBV5-1,NA,TRBJ2-3,TGCGCCAGCAGGCCGGGAGTAGACACAGATACGCAGTATTTT,CASRPGVDTDTQYF
NA,TRBV7-9,NA,TRBJ2-7,TGTGCCAGCAGCTCCACCAGGGGTCAGCCTTACGAGCAGTACTTC,CASSSTRGQPYEQYF
NA,TRBV29-1,once,TRBJ2-1,TGCAGCGTTGTAGGGGAAGAGCAGTTCTTC,CSVVGEEQFF
NA,TRBV4-1,NA,TRBJ1-5,TGCGCCAGCAGCCAAGTAGGGGGAGATCAGCCCCAGCATTTT,CASSQVGGDQPQHF
TRBD1,TRBV7-9,NA,TRBJ2-7,TGTGCCAGCAGCACGGGACAGGGGACCTACGAGCAGTACTTC,CASSTGQGTYEQYF
TRBD2,TRBV2,NA,TRBJ2-1,TGTGCCAGCAGTGACACTAGCGGGACACTCGATGAGCAGTTCTTC,CASSDTSGTLDEQFF
NA,TRBV20-1,NA,TRBJ2-7,TGCAGTGCTCAGAAGGGGTACGAGCAGTACTTC,CSAQKGYEQYF
TRBD1,TRBV6-1,NA,TRBJ2-7,TGTGCCAGCAGTGAAGCGAGGGGGCCGTACTACGAGCAGTACTTC,CASSEARGPYYEQYF
TRBD1,TRBV6-5,NA,TRBJ2-5,TGTGCCACCCGGCTGGGGACAGGGGAAGGGACCCAGTACTTC,CATRLGTGEGTQYF
NA,TRBV7-3,NA,TRBJ2-1,TGTGCCAGCAGCTTAAGGCACGGGAGTGGGTACAATGAGCAGTTCTTC,CASSLRHGSGYNEQFF
NA,TRBV10-3,few,TRBJ1-2,TGTGCCACAGGGGTCGGTGGCTACACCTTC,CATGVGGYTF
TRBD1,TRBV6-1,NA,TRBJ2-5,TGTGCCAGCAGTGGAATGGGACAGAGACAAGAGACCCAGTACTTC,CASSGMGQRQETQYF
NA,TRBV9,NA,TRBJ2-7,TGTGCCAGCAGCCCCAGTACCAGATACGAGCAGTACTTC,CASSPSTRYEQYF
NA,TRBV28,NA,TRBJ1-5,TGTGCCAGCAGTTTATTCGGGCAGGGAATTAAGCCCCAGCATTTT,CASSLFGQGIKPQHF
NA,TRBV5-4,NA,TRBJ2-7,TGTGCCAGCAGCCAAGAGTACGAGCAGTACTTC,CASSQEYEQYF
TRBD1,TRBV19,NA,TRBJ2-2,TGTGCCAGTAACGACAGGGGCACCGGGGAGCTGTTTTTT,CASNDRGTGELFF
NA,TRBV7-9,NA,TRBJ2-7,TGTGCCCTTTACGATAGAGGGGAGCAGTACTTC,CALYDRGEQYF
TRBD2,TRBV6-5,NA,TRBJ2-1,TGTGCCAGCAGTTTCGGACTAGCGTTTTCCTACAATGAGCAGTTCTTC,CASSFGLAFSYNEQFF
NA,TRBV7-9,NA,TRBJ1-2,TGTGCCAGCCACAACGGAGGATTTGGCGTCTATGGCTACACCTTC,CASHNGGFGVYGYTF
NA,TRBV19,NA,TRBJ2-1,TGTGCCAGTATGAGCTTGGGAGCTCATATCTACAATGAGCAGTTCTTC,CASMSLGAHIYNEQFF
NA,TRBV2,NA,TRBJ1-4,TGTGCCAGCAGTGACCAGACAGCAACTAATGAAAAACTGTTTTTT,CASSDQTATNEKLFF
NA,TRBV27,NA,TRBJ2-7,TGTGCCAGCAGTCTTACGGGACACCCCTACGAGCAGTACTTC,CASSLTGHPYEQYF
NA,TRBV6-1,NA,TRBJ1-1,TGTGCCATCAGAAGGACAGTGAACACTGAAGCTTTCTTT,CAIRRTVNTEAFF
NA,TRBV5-4,NA,TRBJ1-2,TGTGCCAGCAGCTTGGGGGCAGGGGCCCCCTATGGCTACACCTTC,CASSLGAGAPYGYTF
TRBD1,TRBV25-1,few,TRBJ1-3,TGTGCCAGCAGTGGAAGGGGACAGGGAGGTGGAAACACCATATATTTT,CASSGRGQGGGNTIYF
NA,TRBV15,NA,TRBJ1-1,TGTGCCACCAGCAGGACAGGTCGGAACACTGAAGCTTTCTTT,CATSRTGRNTEAFF
NA,TRBV6-5,NA,TRBJ1-2,TGTGCCAGCAGTTACCTTCTCGGGGGGGCTGGTGGCTACACCTTC,CASSYLLGGAGGYTF
TRBD2,TRBV30,NA,TRBJ2-5,TGTGCCTGGAGTAGACTAGCACCAGGGGAGACCCAGTACTTC,CAWSRLAPGETQYF
NA,TRBV6-6,NA,TRBJ2-1,TGTGCCAGCAGTAATGAGAATGAGCAGTTCTTC,CASSNENEQFF
NA,TRBV28,once,TRBJ2-7,TGTGCCAGCAGTTTAAGGGGGTGGGTTGGCGAGCAGTACTTC,CASSLRGWVGEQYF
NA,TRBV7-9,NA,TRBJ2-7,TGTGCCAGCAGCCCGTATATCTACGAGCAGTACTTC,CASSPYIYEQYF
NA,TRBV6-6,NA,TRBJ1-1,TGTGCCAGCAGTGACCTGGAGGATTTATCTGAAGCTTTCTTT,CASSDLEDLSEAFF
TRBD1,TRBV5-1,NA,TRBJ2-7,TGCGCCAGCAGCTTGGGGGACAGCCCCCACGAGCAGTACTTC,CASSLGDSPHEQYF
NA,TRBV5-4,NA,TRBJ2-7,TGTGCCAGCAGCTTGAATGGTAGACAGAACGAGCAGTACTTC,CASSLNGRQNEQYF
TRBD1,TRBV9,NA,TRBJ1-2,TGTGCCAGCAGCCAGGGGGGGGGACAGGACTATGGCTACACCTTC,CASSQGGGQDYGYTF
NA,TRBV7-9,NA,TRBJ1-1,TGTGCCAGCAGCTTAGAGGAGGCCACTGAAGCTTTCTTT,CASSLEEATEAFF